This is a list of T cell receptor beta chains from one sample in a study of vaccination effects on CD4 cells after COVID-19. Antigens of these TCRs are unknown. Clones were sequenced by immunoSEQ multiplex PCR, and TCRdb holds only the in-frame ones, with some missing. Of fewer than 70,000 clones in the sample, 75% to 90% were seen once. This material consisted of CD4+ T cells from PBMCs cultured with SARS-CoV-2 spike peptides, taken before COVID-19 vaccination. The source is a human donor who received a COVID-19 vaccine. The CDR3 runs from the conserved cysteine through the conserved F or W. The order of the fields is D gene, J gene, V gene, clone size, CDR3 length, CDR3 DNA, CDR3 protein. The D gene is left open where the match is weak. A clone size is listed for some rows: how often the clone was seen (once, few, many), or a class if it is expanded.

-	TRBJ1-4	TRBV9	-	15	TGTGCCAGCAGCGAGGGGCCCGCAACTAATGAAAAACTGTTTTTT	CASSEGPATNEKLFF
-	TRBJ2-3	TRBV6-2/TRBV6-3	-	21	TGTGCCAGCAACCCCCATGGTGGGGGGACCTTAGCTATAGGGAGCACAGATACGCAGTATTTT	CASNPHGGGTLAIGSTDTQYF
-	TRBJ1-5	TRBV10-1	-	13	TGCGCCAGCAGTGAGGCAGGTCATCAGCCCCAGCATTTT	CASSEAGHQPQHF
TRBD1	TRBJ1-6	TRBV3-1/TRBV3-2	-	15	TGTGCCAGCAGCCATGCGGGACAGGGGATACCACCCCTCCACTTT	CASSHAGQGIPPLHF
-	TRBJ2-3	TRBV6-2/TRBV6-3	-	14	TGTGCCAGCAGTTACTCGAGTCCCGCAGATACGCAGTATTTT	CASSYSSPADTQYF
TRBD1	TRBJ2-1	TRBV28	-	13	TGTGCCAGCACCAGGGACAGTTACAATGAGCAGTTCTTC	CASTRDSYNEQFF
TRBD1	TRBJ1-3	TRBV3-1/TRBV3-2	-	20	TGTGCCAGCAGCCAAGATTCGGGGACAGGCCCTCATAGGTATGGAAACACCATATATTTT	CASSQDSGTGPHRYGNTIYF
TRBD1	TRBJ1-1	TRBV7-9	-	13	TGTGCCAGCACCAAGGACAGGGTGGCTGAAGCTTTCTTT	CASTKDRVAEAFF
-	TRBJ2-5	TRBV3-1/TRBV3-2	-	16	TGTGCCAGCAGCCGTTTGGGGGCAGGGGGGTCGGAGACCCAGTACTTC	CASSRLGAGGSETQYF
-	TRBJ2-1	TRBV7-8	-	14	TGTGCCAGCAGCTTAGAGCGATCCTACAATGAGCAGTTCTTC	CASSLERSYNEQFF
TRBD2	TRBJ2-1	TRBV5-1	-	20	TGCGCCAGCAGTTTCGACCTTAGCGGGGGACGCACCAGCTCCTACAATGAGCAGTTCTTC	CASSFDLSGGRTSSYNEQFF
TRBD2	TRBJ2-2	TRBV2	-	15	TGTGCCAGCACCGAGGGACTAGCGAACACCGGGGAGCTGTTTTTT	CASTEGLANTGELFF
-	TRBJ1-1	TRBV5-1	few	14	TGCGCCAGCAGCTTAAAGGGGAGGTTGACTGAAGCTTTCTTT	CASSLKGRLTEAFF
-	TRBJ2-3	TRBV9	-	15	TGTGCCAGCAGCGTGCACCAGCGAGCCACAGATACGCAGTATTTT	CASSVHQRATDTQYF
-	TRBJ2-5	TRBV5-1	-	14	TGCGCCAGCAGCCTTAGGGCCGGGAGAGAGACCCAGTACTTC	CASSLRAGRETQYF
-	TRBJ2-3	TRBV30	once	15	TGTGCCTGGAGGGAGACGGGAGTTATCACAGATACGCAGTATTTT	CAWRETGVITDTQYF
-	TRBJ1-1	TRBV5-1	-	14	TGCGCCAGCAGTGTTGGGCAGGGGTGGACTGAAGCTTTCTTT	CASSVGQGWTEAFF
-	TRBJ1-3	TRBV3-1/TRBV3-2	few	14	TGTGCCAGCAGCCAACAGGGCTCTGGAAACACCATATATTTT	CASSQQGSGNTIYF
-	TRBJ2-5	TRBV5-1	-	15	TGCGCCAGCAGCGTAGGAACCCCTAAGCCGGAGACCCAGTACTTC	CASSVGTPKPETQYF
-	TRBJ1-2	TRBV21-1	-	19	TGTGCCAGCAGCGGGCCTAAAGGCAGGGGTCCCCTTCCCCTCTATGGCTACACCTTC	CASSGPKGRGPLPLYGYTF
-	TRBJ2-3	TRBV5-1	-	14	TGCGCCAGCAGGGATGGAGGGCGGACAGATACGCAGTATTTT	CASRDGGRTDTQYF
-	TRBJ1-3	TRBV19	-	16	TGTGCCAGTAGTATGCTGGAGAAAAGCTCTGGAAACACCATATATTTT	CASSMLEKSSGNTIYF
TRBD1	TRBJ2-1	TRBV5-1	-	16	TGCGCCAGCAGCTTGGGAGGGACAGGGGAAAACAATGAGCAGTTCTTC	CASSLGGTGENNEQFF
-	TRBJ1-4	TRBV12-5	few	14	TGTGCTAGTGGTGGCGGGAGTGCGAATGAAAAACTGTTTTTT	CASGGGSANEKLFF
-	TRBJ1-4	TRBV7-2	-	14	TGTGCCAGCAGCTTAGCGGGGCAGAATGAAAAACTGTTTTTT	CASSLAGQNEKLFF
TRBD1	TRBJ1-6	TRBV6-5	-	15	TGTGCCAGCAGCCCCGACAGGGTCAATAATTCACCCCTCCACTTT	CASSPDRVNNSPLHF
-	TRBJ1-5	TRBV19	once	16	TGTGCCAGTAGCATCCCCCCACATGGAGGCAATCAGCCCCAGCATTTT	CASSIPPHGGNQPQHF
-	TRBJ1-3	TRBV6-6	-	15	TGTGCCAGCAGTTACTCGCAGGGGCAGGAAAACACCATATATTTT	CASSYSQGQENTIYF
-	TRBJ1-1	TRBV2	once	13	TGTGCCAGCAGTAAACAGCAGGGCACTGAAGCTTTCTTT	CASSKQQGTEAFF